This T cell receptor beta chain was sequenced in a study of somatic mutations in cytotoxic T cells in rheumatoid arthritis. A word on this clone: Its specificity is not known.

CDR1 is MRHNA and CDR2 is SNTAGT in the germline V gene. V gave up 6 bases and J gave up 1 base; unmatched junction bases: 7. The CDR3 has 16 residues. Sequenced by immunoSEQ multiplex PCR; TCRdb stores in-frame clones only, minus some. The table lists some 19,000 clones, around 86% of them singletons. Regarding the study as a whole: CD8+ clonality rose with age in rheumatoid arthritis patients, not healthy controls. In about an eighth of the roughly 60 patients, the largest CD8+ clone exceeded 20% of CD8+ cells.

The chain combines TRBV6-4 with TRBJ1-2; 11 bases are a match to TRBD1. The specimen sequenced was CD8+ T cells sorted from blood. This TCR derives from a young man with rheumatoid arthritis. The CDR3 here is CASSPGTGGFNYGYTF. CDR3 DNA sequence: TGTGCCAGCAGCCCGGGGACAGGGGGTTTTAACTATGGCTACACCTTC.